What follows are 2 T cell receptor beta chains derived from one specimen sequenced in a study of hypomethylating agent response in myelodysplastic syndrome. The assay was immunoSEQ multiplex PCR, and TCRdb's table has in-frame clones only and misses some. The table lists more than 9,000 clones, nearly 85% of them singletons, with 3% to 4% in the top ten. Material: bone marrow, obtained before or after starting hypomethylating agent treatment for myelodysplastic syndrome (not recorded which). The receptors originated from a human donor with myelodysplastic syndrome.

This clone appeared once. The CDR3 DNA follows: TGTGCCAGCGGGAATGCCTACGAGCAGTACTTC. It translates to CASGNAYEQYF. This chain connects TRBV6-1 to TRBJ2-7; D is undetermined. Between the trimmed V and J ends, which lost 8 bases and 2 bases, there was a span of 7 bases. Germline CDR1 MNHNS, CDR2 SASEGT. The CDR3 length is 11 residues.

The rearrangement joins TRBV25-1 to TRBJ2-1, with D maybe TRBD1 (7 bases). Trimming pared 1 base from V and 4 bases from J, leaving 11 bases between. In germline, CDR1 is MGHDK, CDR2 SYGVNS. CDR3 length equals 15 residues. CDR3 in amino acids: CASSEWAGGYNEQFF. Here the CDR3 DNA reads TGTGCCAGCAGTGAATGGGCAGGGGGGTACAATGAGCAGTTCTTC. Supplemented by reference TRBV25-1 and TRBJ2-1, the full variable domain reads EADIYQTPRYLVIGTGKKITLECSQTMGHDKMYWYQQDPGMELHLIHYSYGVNSTEKGDLSSESTVSRIRTEHFPLTLESARPSHTSQYLCASSEWAGGYNEQFFGPGTRLTVL.